The 10 T cell receptor beta chains given below trace back to one sample, sequenced in a study of blood T cell repertoires in COVID-19. The assay was immunoSEQ multiplex PCR, and TCRdb's table has in-frame clones only and misses some. The sample records about 300,000 clones, 80% to 90% being singletons. The material sequenced was peripheral blood. These receptor sequences come from a woman aged 50 to 60 with COVID-19, enrolled during active disease.

The V and J genes are TRBV25-1 and TRBJ2-1, with TRBD1 identical over 8 bases. Per germline, CDR1 MGHDK and CDR2 SYGVNS. The CDR3 is made up of 16 amino acids. V was pared by 0 bases and J by 5 bases, with 6 bases of the junction left unmatched. CDR3 coding DNA: TGTGCCAGCAGTGAATATTCAGGGGGCGGCCACAATGAGCAGTTCTTC. It is translated as CASSEYSGGGHNEQFF.

This clone was recorded once. The gene calls are TRBV15 and TRBJ2-3; perhaps TRBD1 as D (6 bases). The germline CDR1 and CDR2 sequences are LNHNV and YYDKDF (reference sequence). Trimming shortened V by 8 bases and J by 0 bases, and 12 bases separated the two germline ends. The CDR3 has 14 amino acids. The DNA for the CDR3 is TGTGCCACCTCCAAGGGGGTTAGCACAGATACGCAGTATTTT. Translated: CATSKGVSTDTQYF.

CDR3 in amino acids: CASSRTGSSTDTQYF. Written as DNA, the CDR3 is TGTGCCAGCAGTCGGACAGGGTCTAGCACAGATACGCAGTATTTT. This chain uses TRBV7-3 with TRBJ2-3, with 8 bases that match TRBD1. The CDR3 is 15 amino acids. Trimming cost V 6 bases and J 0 bases; bases outside gene matches: 5. Germline lookup yields CDR1 SGHTA and CDR2 FQGTGA.

The chain combines TRBV6-6 with TRBJ2-7; possibly TRBD2 for D (5 bases). Germline V gene lookup returns CDR1 MNHNY and CDR2 SVGAGI (reference sequence). With 0 bases removed from V and 2 bases from J, the gap between germline ends came to 8 bases. The CDR3 spans 14 residues. The CDR3 loop reads CASSYSDGTYEQYF. The CDR3 DNA sequence: TGTGCCAGCAGTTACTCGGACGGGACCTACGAGCAGTACTTC.

The rearrangement uses TRBV11-3 and TRBJ2-1; D perhaps matches TRBD2 (6 bases). Germline CDR1 and CDR2: SGHNT and YENEEA. Trimming pared 4 bases from V and 7 bases from J, leaving 14 bases between. The CDR3 length is 14 residues. Written as DNA, the CDR3 is TGTGCCAGCAGCTCCAGGGCTAGCGAGAATGAGCAGTTCTTC. It yields the protein CASSSRASENEQFF.

The rearrangement joins TRBV27 to TRBJ2-7, with TRBD2 matching 9 bases. Germline V gene lookup returns CDR1 MNHEY and CDR2 SMNVEV (reference sequence). This CDR3 is 14 amino acids long. V was pared by 4 bases and J by 6 bases, with 7 bases of the junction left unmatched. This CDR3 is CASSSIAGVGEQYF. The CDR3 region has the DNA TGTGCCAGCAGTTCAATAGCGGGAGTGGGCGAGCAGTACTTC.

The chain couples TRBV19 to TRBJ2-2; 9 nucleotides line up with TRBD2. From germline, CDR1 is LNHDA and CDR2 SQIVND (reference sequence). Trimming removed 5 bases from V and 0 bases from J; junction bases left unmatched: 4. The CDR3 runs to 16 residues. The CDR3, as DNA: TGTGCCAGTAGTGCACGACTAGCGGCGAACACCGGGGAGCTGTTTTTT. Amino acid sequence: CASSARLAANTGELFF.

This clone was seen just once. The gene calls are TRBV7-3 and TRBJ1-1; 7 bases line up with TRBD1. CDR1 is SGHTA and CDR2 is FQGTGA in the germline V gene. Unmatched junction bases numbered 2, after V lost 3 bases and J lost 1 base. The CDR3 totals 14 residues. CDR3 region: CASSLTGQNTEAFF. The CDR3 bases are TGTGCCAGCAGCTTGACAGGGCAGAACACTGAAGCTTTCTTT.

Comment on this clone: The junction and the germline gene differ at one end; a read error may be behind it. The V and J genes are TRBV7-7 and TRBJ2-6; weak D call: TRBD1 (5 bases). CDR3 length equals 17 residues. CDR1 and CDR2 from the germline V gene are SSHAT and FNYEAQ (reference sequence). Written as DNA, the CDR3 is TGTGCTAGCAGCCGTACCCAGCAGGGCTCTGGGGCCAACGTCCTGACTTTC. This translates into CASSRTQQGSGANVLTF.

This chain connects TRBV4-1 to TRBJ1-2; the D gene is possibly TRBD1 (5 bases). The CDR3 covers 16 residues. Germline V gene lookup returns CDR1 MGHRA and CDR2 YSYEKL. Trimming removed 0 bases at V and 7 bases at J, with 18 bases between. CDR3 amino acids: CASSQDRGGSGGGYTF. CDR3 sequence (DNA): TGCGCCAGCAGCCAAGATCGCGGAGGATCCGGGGGTGGCTACACCTTC.